This TCR beta chain came from a study of T cells after yellow fever vaccination. This clonotype occurred a few times. Template-switching 5'RACE yielded the TCR cDNA; a universal primer site and UMIs were added in the process. TCRdb re-analysed the 5' RACE reads in MiXCR, keeping a single row per CDR3 protein. This table holds about 170,000 distinct CDR3 sequences, 9.5% to 11% found once. V shed 2 bases and J shed 4 bases, with 7 bases lying between them. The CDR3 totals 13 residues. Germline CDR1 is MNHEY and CDR2 is SMNVEV (reference sequence). The input for sequencing was CD8+ T cells sorted from PBMCs, taken 15 days after the yellow fever booster vaccination. This TCR derives from a man aged 18 to 29 who received the YFV17D yellow fever vaccine. J is TRBJ2-3 and V is TRBV27; a weak D match, TRBD1 (6 bases). The DNA for the CDR3 is TGTGCCAGCAGTTTAACAGGGTCAGATACGCAGTATTTT. Residues: CASSLTGSDTQYF.